These 12 T cell receptor beta chains were sequenced from one sample in a study of T cell responses to AZD1222 COVID-19 vaccine. The repertoire was sequenced with immunoSEQ multiplex PCR; TCRdb's copy has only in-frame clones and lacks some. Altogether tens of thousands of clones are present, almost 90% being singletons, with the ten largest covering around 1.4%. The material was peripheral blood, obtained 28 days after the second AZD1222 dose. The receptor set was obtained from an adult who received the AZD1222 COVID-19 vaccine.

This chain uses TRBV7-9 with TRBJ1-3; D may be TRBD1 (6 bases). V dropped 0 bases and J dropped 4 bases, with 16 bases sitting between them. Germline lookup yields CDR1 SEHNR and CDR2 FQNEAQ (reference sequence). This CDR3 contains 17 residues. CDR3 sequence reads: CASSLALGGTPGNTIYF. Written as DNA, the CDR3 is TGTGCCAGCAGCTTAGCGCTAGGGGGAACTCCCGGAAACACCATATATTTT. The full variable domain, in which reference TRBV7-9 and TRBJ1-3 provide the parts outside the CDR3, is DTGVSQNPRHKITKRGQNVTFRCDPISEHNRLYWYRQTLGQGPEFLTYFQNEAQLEKSRLLSDRFSAERPKGSFSTLEIQRTEQGDSAMYLCASSLALGGTPGNTIYFGEGSWLTVV.

The chain uses TRBV10-3 and TRBJ2-7; TRBD2 is a possible D gene (6 bases). This CDR3 spans 14 amino acids. V was cut by 3 bases and J by 0 bases, with 9 bases left in between. Germline values: CDR1 ENHRY, CDR2 SYGVKD. CDR3 bases: TGTGCCATCAGTGACAGGACTACCTCCTACGAGCAGTACTTC. It codes for CAISDRTTSYEQYF.

J is TRBJ1-4 and V is TRBV7-2, with D perhaps matching TRBD1 (6 bases). The germline V and J ends were trimmed by 5 bases and 3 bases, with 16 bases remaining between them. Per the germline V gene, CDR1 is SGHTA and CDR2 is FQGNSA. The CDR3 contains 16 residues. This CDR3 is CASSQMRAGANEKLFF. The CDR3 DNA is TGTGCCAGCAGCCAGATGCGGGCAGGGGCTAATGAAAAACTGTTTTTT.

The J gene is TRBJ2-3, the V gene TRBV4-1; the D gene could be TRBD1 or TRBD2 (6 bases each). This CDR3 contains 15 residues. Germline V gene lookup returns CDR1 MGHRA and CDR2 YSYEKL. Trimming removed 0 bases at V and 4 bases at J, with 11 bases between. This CDR3 reads CASSQEGGLSDTQYF. The DNA of the CDR3 is TGCGCCAGCAGCCAAGAAGGGGGGCTCTCAGATACGCAGTATTTT.

This clone was detected only once. The J gene is TRBJ1-1, the V gene TRBV3-1 (or the pseudogene TRBV3-2); D call uncertain. Germline assignment: CDR1 LGHDT and CDR2 YNNKEL (reference sequence). The V gene lost 4 bases and the J gene lost 1 base, with 7 bases spanning the gap. The CDR3 totals 13 residues. The DNA for the CDR3 is TGTGCCAGCAGCCGTTTTAGGAACACTGAAGCTTTCTTT. Translating gives CASSRFRNTEAFF.

This chain connects TRBV27 to TRBJ1-6, with 8 bases fitting TRBD1. The V segment lost 6 bases and the J segment 3 bases; nucleotides outside the gene matches: 4. The CDR3 extends over 15 amino acids. CDR1 is MNHEY and CDR2 is SMNVEV in the germline V gene (reference sequence). CDR3 residues: CASRAGGNYNSPLHF. CDR3 DNA sequence: TGTGCCAGCAGGGCAGGGGGCAACTATAATTCACCCCTCCACTTT.

V and J are TRBV18 and TRBJ1-6; 8 bases match TRBD1. Germline V gene data show CDR1 as KGHSH and CDR2 as LQKENI. The CDR3 contains 15 residues. Losses at the gene ends were 3 bases for V and 5 bases for J; bases not matched to a gene: 3. The CDR3 DNA follows: TGTGCCAGCTCACCCGACAGGGGAAATAATTCACCCCTCCACTTT. As protein: CASSPDRGNNSPLHF.

This chain connects TRBV11-2 to TRBJ1-1; D uncertain. Germline V gives CDR1 SGHAT, CDR2 FQNNGV. The V and J ends lost 2 bases and 0 bases respectively, with 7 bases between them. This CDR3 is 14 amino acids long. CDR3 region: CASSLSALNTEAFF. The CDR3 DNA sequence: TGTGCCAGCAGCTTATCAGCATTGAACACTGAAGCTTTCTTT. The full variable domain, in which reference TRBV11-2 and TRBJ1-1 provide the parts outside the CDR3, is EAGVAQSPRYKIIEKRQSVAFWCNPISGHATLYWYQQILGQGPKLLIQFQNNGVVDDSQLPKDRFSAERLKGVDSTLKIQPAKLEDSAVYLCASSLSALNTEAFFGQGTRLTVV.

Comment on this clone: Germline and junction disagree at one end, which may indicate a read error. This rearrangement joins TRBV4-3 to TRBJ1-1; no clear D. This CDR3 is 15 amino acids long. CDR1 is LGHNA and CDR2 is YSLEER in the germline V gene. DNA for the CDR3: TGCGCCAGCAGCCAAGATTCCAGCATGAAGACTGAAGCTTTCTTT. Protein sequence: CASSQDSSMKTEAFF.

V and J are TRBV6-5 and TRBJ1-3; TRBD1 matches 7 bases. The V gene end was trimmed by 1 base and the J gene end by 7 bases; junction bases not matched to a gene: 7. CDR3 size: 15 residues. CDR1 and CDR2 from the germline V gene are MNHEY and SVGAGI. The CDR3: CASSYLTGVGNTIYF. The CDR3 DNA is TGTGCCAGCAGTTACTTAACAGGGGTAGGGAACACCATATATTTT.

This chain uses TRBV19 with TRBJ2-3; D perhaps matches TRBD1 (5 bases). Germline V gene data show CDR1 as LNHDA and CDR2 as SQIVND (reference sequence). The CDR3 has 15 amino acids. V lost 3 bases, J lost 3 bases, and 13 bases lay in between. The CDR3 region is CASSIKGAPTDTQYF. The CDR3 DNA sequence: TGTGCCAGTAGTATTAAAGGGGCGCCGACAGATACGCAGTATTTT.

This clone was picked up one time. The rearrangement uses TRBV5-1 and TRBJ2-1; the D is unclear. Trimming left V 0 bases short and J 10 bases short, with 14 bases between. There are 14 residues in the CDR3. Germline assignment: CDR1 SGHRS and CDR2 YFSETQ. The CDR3 bases are TGCGCCAGCAGCTTGGAAGGTCACCCACGAGAGCAGTTCTTC. This gives the protein CASSLEGHPREQFF. The full variable domain, in which reference TRBV5-1 and TRBJ2-1 provide the parts outside the CDR3, is KAGVTQTPRYLIKTRGQQVTLSCSPISGHRSVSWYQQTPGQGLQFLFEYFSETQRNKGNFPGRFSGRQFSNSRSEMNVSTLELGDSALYLCASSLEGHPREQFFGPGTRLTVL.